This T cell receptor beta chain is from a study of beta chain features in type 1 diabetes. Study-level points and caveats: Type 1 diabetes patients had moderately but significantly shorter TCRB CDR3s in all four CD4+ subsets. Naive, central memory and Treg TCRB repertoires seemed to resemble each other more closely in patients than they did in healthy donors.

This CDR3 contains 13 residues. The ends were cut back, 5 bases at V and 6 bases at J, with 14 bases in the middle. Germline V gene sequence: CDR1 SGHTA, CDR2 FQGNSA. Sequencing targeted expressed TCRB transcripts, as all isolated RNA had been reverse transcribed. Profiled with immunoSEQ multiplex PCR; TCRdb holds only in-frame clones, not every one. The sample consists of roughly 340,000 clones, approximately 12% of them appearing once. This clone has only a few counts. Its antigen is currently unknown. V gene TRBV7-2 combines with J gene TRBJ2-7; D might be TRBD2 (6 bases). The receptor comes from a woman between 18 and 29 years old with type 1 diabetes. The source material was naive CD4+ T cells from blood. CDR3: CASSPIADSEQYF. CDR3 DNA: TGTGCCAGCAGCCCCATAGCGGACTCCGAGCAGTACTTC.